These 28 T cell receptor beta chains originate from one sample sequenced in a study of spatial heterogeneity in lung cancer. TCRdb called the 5' RACE reads again in MiXCR, with one record for every CDR3 protein. There are roughly 79,000 distinct CDR3 sequences in the sample; over 10% occur only once, and 3.5% to 5.5% lies in the top ten. Stated time point: sample taken at primary tumor resection. Unsorted whole RNA of tumor, nontumor lung or frozen PBMC was sequenced. The sample was PBMCs, taken at surgery. The receptor set was obtained from a male donor with early-stage non-small cell lung cancer.

The chain couples TRBV2 to TRBJ1-4; possible D gene TRBD1, 6 bases. This CDR3 has 13 amino acids. The V end lost 7 bases, the J end lost 6 bases, and 12 bases lay between the germline ends. Per germline, CDR1 SNHLY and CDR2 FYNNEI. The CDR3 region has the DNA TGTGCCAGCATTACAGGGTACGATGAAAAACTGTTTTTT. It codes for CASITGYDEKLFF.

As DNA, the CDR3 is TGTGCCAGCAGCGTAGGCCACTCCCGGAGCTCCTACGAGCAGTACTTC. Translation gives CASSVGHSRSSYEQYF. V usage is TRBV9 and J usage is TRBJ2-7, with D hard to call. The V and J ends lost 0 bases and 0 bases respectively, with 13 bases between them. The CDR3 runs 16 residues. The germline CDR1 and CDR2 sequences are SGDLS and YYNGEE. Full variable domain (rest looked up from reference TRBV9 and TRBJ2-7): DSGVTQTPKHLITATGQRVTLRCSPRSGDLSVYWYQQSLDQGLQFLIQYYNGEERAKGNILERFSAQQFPDLHSELNLSSLELGDSALYFCASSVGHSRSSYEQYFGPGTRLTVT.

This clonotype was counted at least ten times. V gene TRBV2 combines with J gene TRBJ2-5; 7 positions match TRBD2. The CDR3 covers 14 residues. J was trimmed by 0 bases and V by 5 bases; bases with no gene match: 3. In germline, CDR1 is SNHLY, CDR2 FYNNEI. Here the CDR3 reads CASSSSGHQETQYF. In DNA form, the CDR3 reads TGTGCCAGCAGTTCTAGCGGCCACCAAGAGACCCAGTACTTC. The whole variable domain, remainder taken from reference TRBV2 and TRBJ2-5, is EPEVTQTPSHQVTQMGQEVILRCVPISNHLYFYWYRQILGQKVEFLVSFYNNEISEKSEIFDDQFSVERPDGSNFTLKIRSTKLEDSAMYFCASSSSGHQETQYFGPGTRLLVL.

This clonotype appeared many times. This chain links TRBV19 with TRBJ2-7; 10 positions agree with TRBD1. J was trimmed by 2 bases and V by 6 bases; bases with no gene match: 13. The CDR3 covers 17 residues. Germline assignment: CDR1 LNHDA and CDR2 SQIVND (reference sequence). CDR3 sequence: CASRPSTGTGEAYEQYF. The CDR3 DNA sequence: TGTGCCAGTAGGCCTTCTACCGGGACAGGGGAGGCCTACGAGCAGTACTTC.

In DNA form, the CDR3 reads TGCAGCGTTGAAAAGGAGACTAACTATGGCTACACCTTC. Amino acid sequence: CSVEKETNYGYTF. The chain employs TRBV29-1 and TRBJ1-2; unclear D gene. V was shortened by 2 bases and J by 0 bases, with 7 bases between the two germline ends. Germline V gives CDR1 SQVTM, CDR2 ANQGSEA. This CDR3 is 13 amino acids long.

This clonotype was found many times. This chain uses TRBV5-1 with TRBJ1-1; possibly TRBD1 for D (5 bases). This CDR3 region has 14 residues. V was cut by 0 bases and J by 1 base, with 7 bases left in between. Germline V CDR1 and CDR2: SGHRS, YFSETQ. CDR3 protein: CASSLDGGNTEAFF. CDR3 coding DNA: TGCGCCAGCAGCTTGGATGGGGGGAACACTGAAGCTTTCTTT.

In this sample, this clonotype turned up a few times. The chain combines TRBV7-9 with TRBJ2-1; D ambiguous. The V gene lost 5 bases and the J gene lost 6 bases, with 8 bases spanning the gap. The CDR3 runs 12 residues. The germline V gene has CDR1 SEHNR and CDR2 FQNEAQ (reference sequence). CDR3 loop: CASSPESNEQFF. The CDR3 DNA reads as TGTGCCAGCAGCCCCGAAAGCAATGAGCAGTTCTTC.

This clonotype was found a few times. Here the CDR3 reads CASSLGEAQETQYF. The CDR3 DNA is TGTGCCAGCAGCTTAGGGGAAGCCCAAGAGACCCAGTACTTC. The rearrangement joins TRBV7-9 to TRBJ2-5; no clear D gene. CDR1 and CDR2 (germline): SEHNR, FQNEAQ (reference sequence). The CDR3 has 14 amino acids. Trimming left V 1 base short and J 1 base short, with 7 bases between.

This clonotype occurred many times. The V and J genes are TRBV3-1 and TRBJ2-1; TRBD2 matches 10 bases. After removal of 6 bases from V and 10 bases from J, the junction contained 6 bases not matched to a gene. The CDR3 is made up of 13 amino acids. Germline values: CDR1 LGHDT, CDR2 YNNKEL (reference sequence). CDR3 sequence reads: CASSRLAGEEQFF. The CDR3 DNA reads TGTGCCAGCAGTCGTCTAGCGGGAGAGGAGCAGTTCTTC.

A word on this clonotype: This could be a read error, since a much larger clone is one nucleotide away. V gene TRBV29-1 combines with J gene TRBJ2-3; no firm D call. The CDR3 spans 12 residues. The V end lost 4 bases, the J end lost 4 bases, and 9 bases lay between the germline ends. Germline V gene data show CDR1 as SQVTM and CDR2 as ANQGSEA. In DNA form, the CDR3 reads TGCAGCGTTGCGAGGCCCCCAGATACGCAGTATTTT. Its protein product is CSVARPPDTQYF.

This clonotype was seen ten or more times. V gene TRBV7-2 combines with J gene TRBJ1-1; the match to TRBD1 covers 8 bases. The CDR3 extends over 15 amino acids. J gave up 4 bases and V 2 bases, and 6 bases lay outside the gene matches. Germline V CDR1 and CDR2: SGHTA, FQGNSA. In DNA form, the CDR3 reads TGTGCCAGCAGCTTAAGTGAACAGGGGGTCACTGAAGCTTTCTTT. Translating gives CASSLSEQGVTEAFF.

The rearrangement joins TRBV10-3 to TRBJ1-1; TRBD1 is a possible D gene (5 bases). V lost 4 bases to trimming and J lost 6 bases, with 12 bases between them. Germline V CDR1 and CDR2: ENHRY, SYGVKD. This CDR3 comprises 13 residues. CDR3 region: CAISASQGSEAFF. CDR3 nucleotide sequence: TGTGCCATCAGTGCTTCCCAGGGATCTGAAGCTTTCTTT.

This clonotype showed up just a few times. V usage is TRBV11-2 and J usage is TRBJ2-5; TRBD2 matches 9 bases. The CDR3 length is 13 residues. The germline gives CDR1 SGHAT, CDR2 FQNNGV. V gave up 4 bases and J gave up 5 bases; unmatched junction bases: 2. CDR3 nucleotide sequence: TGTGCCAGCAGCTGGACTAGCGATGAGACCCAGTACTTC. It codes for CASSWTSDETQYF.

There are a few counts of this clonotype. The chain combines TRBV7-2 with TRBJ2-7; 8 positions match TRBD1. The junction had 5 bases not matched to a gene; V was cut back by 3 bases and J by 1 base. CDR1 and CDR2 (germline): SGHTA, FQGNSA. The CDR3 sequence is 15 residues long. The CDR3 region is CASSFGQGLSYEQYF. The CDR3 coding sequence is TGTGCCAGCAGCTTCGGACAGGGCCTTTCCTACGAGCAGTACTTC.

V is TRBV10-3 and J is TRBJ2-1; D is perhaps TRBD1 (6 bases). The length of the CDR3 is 17 residues. Looked up from germline, CDR1 is ENHRY and CDR2 is SYGVKD. Deletions cut 2 bases from V and 6 bases from J, with 20 bases between. The CDR3, as DNA: TGTGCCATCAGTGAGACCATGCAACAGGGCCCTCTCAATGAGCAGTTCTTC. Its translation: CAISETMQQGPLNEQFF.

The V and J genes are TRBV3-1 and TRBJ1-1; D not certain. The V end lost 7 bases, the J end lost 5 bases, and 17 bases lay between the germline ends. Per the germline V gene, CDR1 is LGHDT and CDR2 is YNNKEL (reference sequence). This CDR3 has 14 amino acids. The CDR3 coding sequence is TGTGCCAGCACCCTAGGGCGGGGAGGGACTGAAGCTTTCTTT. It yields the protein CASTLGRGGTEAFF.

The rearrangement uses TRBV6-2 or TRBV6-3 and TRBJ2-3, with D possibly being TRBD2 (6 bases). CDR1 MNHEY and CDR2 SVGEGT come from the germline V gene. The CDR3 spans 17 residues. Trimming removed 5 bases from V and 1 base from J, with 19 bases in between. CDR3 nucleotides: TGTGCCAGCAGTCTATCGGGGGTCCTACCGGGCACAGATACGCAGTATTTT. This codes for CASSLSGVLPGTDTQYF.

The genes are TRBV6-1 and TRBJ1-4, with TRBD1 matching 7 bases. CDR3 length: 15 residues. Germline loops: CDR1 MNHNS, CDR2 SASEGT. V was pared by 5 bases and J by 2 bases, with 5 bases of the junction left unmatched. CDR3 protein: CASSFTGDTNEKLFF. CDR3 DNA sequence: TGTGCCAGCAGTTTCACAGGGGACACTAATGAAAAACTGTTTTTT.

This clonotype occurred a few times. The chain carries TRBV20-1 and TRBJ2-2; TRBD1 or TRBD2 may be the D gene (5 bases each). Deletions cut 6 bases from V and 1 base from J, with 18 bases between. From germline, CDR1 is DFQATT and CDR2 SNEGSKA (reference sequence). The CDR3 consists of 16 residues. The CDR3 coding sequence is TGCAGTGCCAGTGGATCCGGGACGATGAACACCGGGGAGCTGTTTTTT. Its translation is CSASGSGTMNTGELFF.

V is TRBV20-1 and J is TRBJ2-7; a possible D gene is TRBD2 (5 bases). The CDR3 runs to 13 residues. The germline gives CDR1 DFQATT, CDR2 SNEGSKA (reference sequence). Trimming cost V 3 bases and J 3 bases, with 12 bases left between them. CDR3 in DNA: TGCAGTGCTAGTGATAGGAGCGGCTACGAGCAGTACTTC. Translation: CSASDRSGYEQYF.

The V call is TRBV4-2, the J call TRBJ2-7, with TRBD1 matching 9 bases. Germline values: CDR1 LGHNA, CDR2 YNFKEQ. There are 14 residues in the CDR3. Trimming took 3 bases from V and 6 from J; bases not matched to a gene: 6. CDR3 sequence: CASSQGTGLVEQYF. The CDR3 DNA follows: TGTGCCAGCAGCCAGGGGACAGGGTTGGTCGAGCAGTACTTC.

This clonotype was seen a few times. The CDR3 DNA follows: TGTGCCAGCAGCTTTTCAGCGGGCGGAAATAATTCACCCCTCCACTTT. This gives the protein CASSFSAGGNNSPLHF. The rearrangement links TRBV7-6 to TRBJ1-6; no clear D. The CDR3 extends over 16 amino acids. Per the germline V gene, CDR1 is SGHVS and CDR2 is FNYEAQ. Trimming stripped 3 bases from V and 5 bases from J, with 14 bases between. Drawing the rest from reference TRBV7-6 and TRBJ1-6, the complete variable domain is GAGVSQSPRYKVTKRGQDVALRCDPISGHVSLYWYRQALGQGPEFLTYFNYEAQQDKSGLPNDRFSAERPEGSISTLTIQRTEQRDSAMYRCASSFSAGGNNSPLHFGNGTRLTVT.

This clonotype was detected only a few times. The rearrangement links TRBV7-9 to TRBJ1-1; maybe TRBD1 (5 bases). CDR1 is SEHNR, CDR2 FQNEAQ, per germline (reference sequence). The length of the CDR3 is 15 residues. V dropped 0 bases and J dropped 0 bases, with 8 bases sitting between them. The CDR3 sequence: CASSLAGQLNTEAFF. In DNA form, the CDR3 reads TGTGCCAGCAGCTTAGCGGGGCAACTGAACACTGAAGCTTTCTTT.

The sample holds a few counts of this clonotype. The chain joins TRBV2 to TRBJ1-2, with 10 bases identical to TRBD1. V shed 6 bases and J 4 bases; nucleotides not matched to a gene: 5. The CDR3 is 14 residues long. Germline-derived CDR1 and CDR2 are SNHLY and FYNNEI. This CDR3 reads CASSEDRGTYGYTF. The CDR3 DNA follows: TGTGCCAGCAGCGAGGACAGGGGGACCTATGGCTACACCTTC.

This clonotype showed up just a few times. The chain couples TRBV6-1 to TRBJ1-5, with 9 positions matching TRBD1. Germline values: CDR1 MNHNS, CDR2 SASEGT. CDR3 size: 14 residues. The junction had 4 bases not matched to a gene; V was cut back by 5 bases and J by 5 bases. The CDR3 DNA reads TGTGCCAGCAGTCACGGACAGGGGTATCAGCCCCAGCATTTT. It specifies CASSHGQGYQPQHF.

The table lists this clonotype with many counts. The rearrangement links TRBV29-1 to TRBJ1-2; 7 bases match TRBD1. With 7 bases clipped from V and 8 bases from J, the junction kept 4 bases outside the gene matches. Germline-derived CDR1 and CDR2 are SQVTM and ANQGSEA. This CDR3 comprises 10 residues. The CDR3 DNA sequence: TGCAGCGCTGGACAGGAAGGCTACACCTTC. Its translation: CSAGQEGYTF.

A few counts support this clonotype. The chain couples TRBV7-2 to TRBJ2-1; no definite D call. The ends were cut back, 2 bases at V and 13 bases at J, with 9 bases in the middle. CDR3 size: 11 residues. The germline V gene encodes CDR1 SGHTA and CDR2 FQGNSA. Written as DNA, the CDR3 is TGTGCCAGCAGCTTATCAGCTCGACAGTTCTTC. Translating gives CASSLSARQFF.

This clonotype was counted a few times. V and J are TRBV7-6 and TRBJ2-5; D may match TRBD1 or TRBD2 (5 bases each). This CDR3 spans 15 amino acids. Trimming stripped 0 bases from V and 4 bases from J, with 12 bases between. Germline CDR1 SGHVS, CDR2 FNYEAQ. The CDR3 DNA is TGTGCCAGCAGCTTAGCGGGACCCCCGGGAGAGACCCAGTACTTC. Its translation: CASSLAGPPGETQYF.